These T cell receptor beta chains were read from a single sample in a study of blood T cell repertoires in COVID-19. Only in-frame clones appear in the TCRdb table, and some are missing; sequencing was by immunoSEQ multiplex PCR. The sample yields some 320,000 clones, roughly nine tenths seen once. The specimen was PBMCs or T cells enriched from blood (not recorded which). The receptors here all came from a woman aged 45-65 years who had been exposed to COVID-19. CDR3s include the opening cysteine and the closing phenylalanine or tryptophan. A D gene is named only where the DNA matches it firmly. Size values are once, few and many counts, or a class for expanded clones, and some rows have none.

clone size	D gene	J gene	V gene	CDR3 DNA	CDR3 protein
NA	TRBD1	TRBJ2-1	TRBV3-1/TRBV3-2	TGTGCCAGCAGCCCCCCCGGGACAGGGCGAAATGAGCAGTTCTTC	CASSPPGTGRNEQFF
NA	NA	TRBJ1-3	TRBV4-1	TGCGCCAGCAGCCAGATATTGGCTAGCTCTGGAAACACCATATATTTT	CASSQILASSGNTIYF
NA	TRBD2	TRBJ2-5	TRBV5-1	TGCGCCAGCAGCTTGGGGACTAGCGGAATCCAGGGGACCCAGTACTTC	CASSLGTSGIQGTQYF
NA	NA	TRBJ2-5	TRBV5-4	TGTGCCAGCAGCTTAAGTGTAACGAGGGGGCAAGAGACCCAGTACTTC	CASSLSVTRGQETQYF
once	NA	TRBJ2-5	TRBV5-5	TGTGCCAGCAGCTTCGACATAAAACAAGAGACCCAGTACTTC	CASSFDIKQETQYF
NA	NA	TRBJ2-4	TRBV30	TGTGCCTGGAGTGTAAGGTCCGGACAGCCTCTTGTTGGGGCCAAAAACATTCAGTACTTC	CAWSVRSGQPLVGAKNIQYF
NA	NA	TRBJ2-1	TRBV2	TGTGCCAGCATTCGGGGGGCGGGCTACAATGAGCAGTTCTTC	CASIRGAGYNEQFF
NA	NA	TRBJ2-2	TRBV4-1	TGCGCCAGCAGCCCCCGACAGAAAACGAACACCGGGGAGCTGTTTTTT	CASSPRQKTNTGELFF
NA	TRBD1	TRBJ1-1	TRBV5-1	TGCGCCAGCAGCCCAGGGACAGGGAGCACTGAAGCTTTCTTT	CASSPGTGSTEAFF
NA	NA	TRBJ2-2	TRBV15	TGTGCCACCAGCAGAAAAGGGGTCGGGGAGCTGTTTTTT	CATSRKGVGELFF
few	NA	TRBJ2-7	TRBV19	TGTGCCAGTAGTCAGACCTCCGACAGAGGACCCCTGTACTTC	CASSQTSDRGPLYF
NA	NA	TRBJ1-2	TRBV24-1	TGTGCCACCAGTGATCCCCGCGGGGGGGGAGATGGCTACACCTTC	CATSDPRGGGDGYTF
NA	NA	TRBJ1-5	TRBV30	TGTGCCTGGAGTGTCGGTTCAGGGTTAAGCAATCAGCCCCAGCATTTT	CAWSVGSGLSNQPQHF
NA	NA	TRBJ2-6	TRBV3-1/TRBV3-2	TGTGCCAGCAGCCGACAGAAGGGGTCTGGGGCCAACGTCCTGACTTTC	CASSRQKGSGANVLTF
NA	NA	TRBJ2-3	TRBV5-1	TGCGCCAGCAGCTCCGCGGGGCCTCTGTCAGCTAGCACAGATACGCAGTATTTT	CASSSAGPLSASTDTQYF
NA	NA	TRBJ1-4	TRBV18	TGTGCCAGCTCACCGTATGAGGGGAGGTATAATGAAAAACTGTTTTTT	CASSPYEGRYNEKLFF
NA	TRBD1	TRBJ2-7	TRBV27	TGTGCCAGCAGGACAGGGGGCTCCTACGAGCAGTACTTC	CASRTGGSYEQYF
once	TRBD1	TRBJ2-1	TRBV5-1	TGCGCCAGCAGCTTGGGGGGTGGGACAGCCTACAATGAGCAGTTCTTC	CASSLGGGTAYNEQFF
NA	NA	TRBJ2-7	TRBV28	TGTGCCAGCAGTTTAAGGAGCGAGCAGTACTTC	CASSLRSEQYF
few	TRBD1	TRBJ1-5	TRBV19	TGTGCCAGTAGTATGGGACAGGGATTGATCGATCAGCCCCAGCATTTT	CASSMGQGLIDQPQHF
NA	TRBD2	TRBJ2-2	TRBV7-2	TGTGCCAGCAGCTCACAAATAGCGGGGACGAACACCGGGGAGCTGTTTTTT	CASSSQIAGTNTGELFF
NA	TRBD1	TRBJ1-2	TRBV5-1	TGCGCCAGCAGCCCGACAGGGGTTGGCTATGGCTACACCTTC	CASSPTGVGYGYTF
NA	NA	TRBJ1-4	TRBV12-3/TRBV12-4	TGTGCCAGCTCGACAGCAGTCGGAAAACTGTTTTTT	CASSTAVGKLFF
NA	TRBD2	TRBJ2-1	TRBV29-1	TGCAGCGTTGAATATTTTAGCGGGGGCTCCTACAATGAGCAGTTCTTC	CSVEYFSGGSYNEQFF
once	TRBD1	TRBJ1-1	TRBV2	TGTGCCAGGAAAGGACAGGGATGGACTGAAGCTTTCTTT	CARKGQGWTEAFF
once	NA	TRBJ2-7	TRBV7-2	TGTGCCAGCAACCGTCCAGGGGTGGGGCTCTACGAGCAGTACTTC	CASNRPGVGLYEQYF
NA	NA	TRBJ1-2	TRBV2	TGTGCCACCGAAGAGCGGGAAGGCTACACCTTC	CATEEREGYTF
NA	NA	TRBJ2-3	TRBV15	TGTGCCACCAGCAGAGATGGGGGGCGTCTAGCGGAGCTCACAGATACGCAGTATTTT	CATSRDGGRLAELTDTQYF
NA	NA	TRBJ1-1	TRBV2	TGTGCCAGCACGGACAGTAAAATGAACACTGAAGCTTTCTTT	CASTDSKMNTEAFF
once	TRBD1	TRBJ1-1	TRBV3-1/TRBV3-2	TGTGCCAGCAGCCAGGCACAGGGGGCAGGTGAAGCTTTCTTT	CASSQAQGAGEAFF